The 4 T cell receptor beta chains presented below share a single source sample, sequenced in a study of PD-1 blockade in classical Hodgkin lymphoma. After autologous stem cell transplantation all patients relapsed, and prior brentuximab vedotin exposure differed between cohorts. Profiled with immunoSEQ multiplex PCR; TCRdb holds only in-frame clones, not every one. The sample consists of about 21,000 clones, about two thirds of them appearing once. The source material was peripheral blood mononuclear cells (PBMCs), sampled at baseline. These receptors were taken from a human donor with classical Hodgkin lymphoma.

This chain links TRBV4-2 with TRBJ2-5; 10 positions agree with TRBD1. This CDR3 comprises 17 residues. Germline CDR1 and CDR2: LGHNA and YNFKEQ. The V gene end was trimmed by 0 bases and the J gene end by 5 bases; junction bases not matched to a gene: 9. The CDR3 sequence is CASSQDGWTGGGETQYF. Here the CDR3 DNA reads TGTGCCAGCAGCCAAGATGGGTGGACAGGGGGTGGGGAGACCCAGTACTTC.

The chain joins TRBV7-3 to TRBJ1-6; D ambiguous. V lost 3 bases and J 4 bases, leaving 7 bases between the germline ends. There are 14 residues in the CDR3. Germline values: CDR1 SGHTA, CDR2 FQGTGA. CDR3 protein: CASSFSAYNSPLHF. CDR3 DNA sequence: TGTGCCAGCAGCTTTTCAGCGTATAATTCACCCCTCCACTTT.

The chain has TRBV30 and TRBJ1-4; no definite D call. Trimming pared 6 bases from V and 8 bases from J, leaving 10 bases between. Germline V lookup: CDR1 GTSNPN, CDR2 SVGIG (reference sequence). CDR3 length: 11 amino acids. The CDR3 here is CACRPGEKLFF. The CDR3, as DNA: TGTGCCTGCCGCCCCGGGGAAAAACTGTTTTTT.

This clone was seen just once. This sequence joins TRBV27 and TRBJ2-7, with 7 bases identical to TRBD2. This CDR3 is built from 14 residues. The junction had 4 bases not matched to a gene; V was cut back by 4 bases and J by 1 base. CDR1 is MNHEY and CDR2 is SMNVEV in the germline V gene (reference sequence). CDR3 nucleotides: TGTGCCAGCAGTTGGGAGGGCCCGTCCTACGAGCAGTACTTC. Translated, it gives CASSWEGPSYEQYF.